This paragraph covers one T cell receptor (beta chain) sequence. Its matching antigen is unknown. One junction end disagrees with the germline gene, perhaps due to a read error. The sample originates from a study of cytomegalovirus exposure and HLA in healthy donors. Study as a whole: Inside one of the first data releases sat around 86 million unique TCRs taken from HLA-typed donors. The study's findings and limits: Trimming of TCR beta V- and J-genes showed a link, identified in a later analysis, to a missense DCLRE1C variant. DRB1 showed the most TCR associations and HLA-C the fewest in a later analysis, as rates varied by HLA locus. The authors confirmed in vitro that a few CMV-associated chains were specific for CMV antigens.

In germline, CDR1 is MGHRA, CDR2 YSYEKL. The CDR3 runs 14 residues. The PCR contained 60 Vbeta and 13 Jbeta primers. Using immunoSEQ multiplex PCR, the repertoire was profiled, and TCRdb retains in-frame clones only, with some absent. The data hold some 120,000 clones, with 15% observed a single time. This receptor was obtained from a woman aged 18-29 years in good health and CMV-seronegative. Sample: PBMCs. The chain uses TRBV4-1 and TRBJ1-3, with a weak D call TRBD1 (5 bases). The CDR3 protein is CASSMTVSGNAIYF. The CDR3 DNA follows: TGCGCCAGCAGCATGACAGTCTCTGGAAACGCCATATATTTT.